This TCR beta chain was captured in a study of cytomegalovirus exposure and HLA in healthy donors. Across the study: An earlier analysis found 100 million or so unique TCR beta sequences from approximately 200 million T cells.

The germline gives CDR1 SQVTM, CDR2 ANQGSEA. Between the trimmed V and J ends, which lost 4 bases and 0 bases, there was a span of 6 bases. The CDR3 runs to 12 residues. Both 60 Vbeta primers and 13 Jbeta primers went into the PCR. Assay used: immunoSEQ multiplex PCR; TCRdb lists only in-frame clones, some missing. The data contain 90,000 to 120,000 clones, 73% of them singletons. This sequence was found in a man aged 25 to 40 in good health and CMV-seronegative. The source material was PBMCs. V is TRBV29-1 and J is TRBJ1-2, with D unresolved. CDR3 bases: TGCAGCGTTGGGGCCACTAACTATGGCTACACCTTC. It yields the protein CSVGATNYGYTF.